This T cell receptor (beta chain) is from a study of low-dose radiotherapy and immunotherapy resistance in tumors. For the study at large: Treatment included intravenous cyclophosphamide dosed at 200 mg/m2 every two weeks, one day before radiation and immunotherapy.

First-strand cDNA relied on TRAV- and TRBV-specific primers spanning alpha and beta chains. PCR amplification of the TCRs was performed with Phusion for 20 PCR cycles, and it relied on a constant-region primer together with a V-primer adapter. From the reads, TCRdb called clonotypes with MiXCR, one entry per CDR3 protein. Here the sample spans more than 70,000 distinct CDR3 sequences, roughly 20% being singletons. Specified time point: after trial treatment. Treatment noted: LDRT plus nivolumab, ipilimumab, low-dose cyclophosphamide and aspirin (RACIN trial). Solid tumors that lacked tumor-infiltrating lymphocytes and were advanced were present in eligible patients. There are many counts of this clonotype. This CDR3 has 19 residues.

The sample in question was PBMCs, obtained after low-dose radiotherapy plus immunotherapy. The clonotype comes from a female donor with ovarian cancer. The V and J genes are TRBV21-1 and TRBJ2-7; the table assigns TRBD2, which was not confirmed against the DNA. TRBV21-1 is a listed pseudogene. The CDR3: CASSKLGTSVKNPTYEQYF. In nucleotides, the CDR3 is TGTGCCAGCAGCAAATTAGGGACTAGCGTGAAAAATCCTACCTACGAGCAGTACTTC.